This T cell receptor beta chain appears in the sequencing data of a study of shared clonotypes between healthy human individuals. Assay: immunoSEQ multiplex PCR; the TCRdb copy retains only in-frame clones and omits some. This table has 2 million to 3 million clones, 80% to 95% appearing once. This CDR3 region has 14 residues. Germline values: CDR1 LNHDA, CDR2 SQIVND (reference sequence). Trimming removed 3 bases from V and 2 bases from J, with 8 bases in between. This clone appeared a few times. Additional DNA sequences in this sample encode the identical CDR3. The sample consisted of naive CD4+ T cells from PBMCs. The subset denotes: CD45RA+ positively selected. The clonotype comes from a young man in good health. Some clones in this sample may be carry-over from other donors' samples. The V and J genes are TRBV19 and TRBJ1-5, with no clear D. The CDR3 sequence is CASSIREGNQPQHF. For the CDR3, the DNA is TGTGCCAGTAGTATTCGTGAGGGCAATCAGCCCCAGCATTTT.